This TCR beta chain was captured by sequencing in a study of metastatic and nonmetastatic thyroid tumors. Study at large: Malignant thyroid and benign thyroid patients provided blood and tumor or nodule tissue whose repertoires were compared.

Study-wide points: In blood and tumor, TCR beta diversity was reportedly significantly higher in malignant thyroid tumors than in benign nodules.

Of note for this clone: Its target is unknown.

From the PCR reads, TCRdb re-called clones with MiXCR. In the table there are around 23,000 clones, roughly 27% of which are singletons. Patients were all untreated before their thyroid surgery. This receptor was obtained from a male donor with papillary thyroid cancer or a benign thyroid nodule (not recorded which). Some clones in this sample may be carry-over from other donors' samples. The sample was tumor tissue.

CDR3 protein: CASSPIPIYEQYF. CDR3 DNA: TGTGCCAGCTCACCCATTCCCATTTACGAGCAGTACTTC. V and J are TRBV18 and TRBJ2-7; D is ambiguous. The CDR3 contains 13 residues. Trimming shortened V by 3 bases and J by 4 bases, and 10 bases separated the two germline ends. Germline assignment: CDR1 KGHSH and CDR2 LQKENI.